This T cell receptor (beta chain) was sequenced for a study of blood T cell repertoires in COVID-19. Across the study: The United States, Italy and Spain were the sources of the acute and convalescent COVID-19 samples.

Trimming cost V 3 bases and J 7 bases; bases outside gene matches: 5. In germline, CDR1 is SGHRS, CDR2 YFSETQ. The CDR3 spans 15 residues. This clone was seen just once. Method: immunoSEQ multiplex PCR; TCRdb's copy keeps in-frame clones and lacks some. Among roughly 190,000 clones listed, roughly nine tenths were seen once. The sequenced sample consisted of PBMCs or T cells enriched from blood (not recorded which). The TCR sequence derives from a woman aged 40 to 50 in a cohort exposed to, infected with or recovered from COVID-19 (not recorded which). This rearrangement joins TRBV5-1 to TRBJ1-6; 9 bases fit TRBD1. The CDR3, as DNA: TGCGCCAGCAGCTCCCGGGACAGGGACAATTCACCCCTCCACTTT. Its translation is CASSSRDRDNSPLHF.